A selection of T cell receptor beta chains follows, all from one sample in a study of glioma-infiltrating T cells after dendritic cell vaccination. Assay used: immunoSEQ multiplex PCR; TCRdb lists only in-frame clones, some missing. The table has approximately 84,000 clones, around 84% seen once. The sequenced sample was blood, obtained before dendritic cell vaccination. These receptors were collected from a human donor with glioblastoma. CDR3s include the opening cysteine and the closing phenylalanine or tryptophan. A D gene is named only where the DNA matches it firmly. Only part of the rows carry a size: once, few, many, or a class if the clone is expanded.

j_gene,abundance,len,v_gene,d_gene,CDR3nt,CDR3aa
TRBJ1-1,-,10,TRBV27,-,TGTGCCAGCGGAGGACAGGAAGCTTTCTTT,CASGGQEAFF
TRBJ2-6,-,15,TRBV5-4,TRBD1,TGTGCCAGCAGCTTACAGGGGGCTGGGGCCAACGTCCTGACTTTC,CASSLQGAGANVLTF
TRBJ2-7,once,14,TRBV7-2,TRBD1,TGTGCCAGCAGCTTAAGACAGGGGCGGTCCGAGCAGTACTTC,CASSLRQGRSEQYF
TRBJ1-4,-,15,TRBV4-1,TRBD1,TGCGCCAGCAGCCAATGGGCGGGACAGCCTGAAAAACTGTTTTTT,CASSQWAGQPEKLFF
TRBJ2-7,once,13,TRBV7-9,-,TGTGCCAGCAGCTTAGTTCCGGTGCGCGAGCAGTACTTC,CASSLVPVREQYF
TRBJ2-2,-,13,TRBV7-2,-,TGTGCCAGCAGCTTAGCGTTCGCCGGGGAGCTGTTTTTT,CASSLAFAGELFF
TRBJ1-2,-,13,TRBV28,-,TGTGCCATTCCGGGACTACTGAACTATGGCTACACCTTC,CAIPGLLNYGYTF
TRBJ2-2,once,15,TRBV2,-,TGTGCCAGCAGCGCCTGGACAGAGAACACCGGGGAGCTGTTTTTT,CASSAWTENTGELFF
TRBJ2-3,-,18,TRBV15,TRBD2,TGTGCCACCAGAGTTCCCCCGACGAGGACTAGAAGCACAGATACGCAGTATTTT,CATRVPPTRTRSTDTQYF
TRBJ2-1,once,15,TRBV29-1,TRBD2,TGCAGCGTCGGGACTAGCGGAAGCTCCTACAATGAGCAGTTCTTC,CSVGTSGSSYNEQFF
TRBJ2-1,-,13,TRBV30,-,TGTGCCTGGAACGTCATCGGCTACAATGAGCAGTTCTTC,CAWNVIGYNEQFF
TRBJ2-3,-,12,TRBV28,-,TGTGCCAGCAGTTTAGTTACAAATACGCAGTATTTT,CASSLVTNTQYF
TRBJ2-7,-,14,TRBV27,-,TGTGCCAGCAGCTTCGGAACAGGGCAGGGCGAGCAGTACTTC,CASSFGTGQGEQYF
TRBJ2-1,-,16,TRBV23-1,TRBD1,TGCGCCAGCAGTCACCCGGACAGGGGGGGGTACAATGAGCAGTTCTTC,CASSHPDRGGYNEQFF
TRBJ1-3,-,14,TRBV5-6,-,TGTGCCAGCAGCTTGGGACAGACTGGAAACACCATATATTTT,CASSLGQTGNTIYF
TRBJ1-1,-,18,TRBV5-4,TRBD1,TGTGCCAGCATGCCGGGTTTCCGGGACAGAACCTTGAACACTGAAGCTTTCTTT,CASMPGFRDRTLNTEAFF
TRBJ2-5,-,13,TRBV5-8,-,TGTGCCAGCAGCCGCAGGGTGATGCAGACCCAGTACTTC,CASSRRVMQTQYF
TRBJ2-2,-,16,TRBV9,TRBD2,TGTGCCAGCAGCCCACAGACTAGCGGCCGCACCGGGGAGCTGTTTTTT,CASSPQTSGRTGELFF
TRBJ2-5,-,16,TRBV6-1,TRBD2,TGTGCCAGCAGTGACAAGGGACTAGCGGGAGTAGAGACCCAGTACTTC,CASSDKGLAGVETQYF
TRBJ1-2,-,15,TRBV9,-,TGTGCCAGCAGCCCCAGAAGTCAGGGGCCGGATGGCTACACCTTC,CASSPRSQGPDGYTF
TRBJ1-5,-,17,TRBV28,-,TGTGCCAGCAGTTTAGGAAAGAGAGGGCCTAGGAATCAGCCCCAGCATTTT,CASSLGKRGPRNQPQHF
TRBJ1-2,-,13,TRBV9,TRBD1,TGTGCCAGCAGCGCACAGGGGTCCTATGGCTACACCTTC,CASSAQGSYGYTF
TRBJ2-7,-,10,TRBV20-1,TRBD1,TGCACCGGGACAGGGGACGAGCAGTACTTC,CTGTGDEQYF
TRBJ2-5,-,15,TRBV9,TRBD2,TGTGCCAGCAGCGTAGACGGGGGGGCCGGAGAGACCCAGTACTTC,CASSVDGGAGETQYF
TRBJ2-7,-,17,TRBV21-1,-,TGTGCCAGCAGCAAAGCCTATCGGGTATCGAGCTCCTACGAGCAGTACTTC,CASSKAYRVSSSYEQYF
TRBJ1-4,-,16,TRBV6-6,-,TGTGCCAGCAGTTACTGGGCCCCGGAGGCTAATGAAAAACTGTTTTTT,CASSYWAPEANEKLFF
TRBJ1-5,-,18,TRBV6-1,-,TGTGCCAGCAGTGAAAGGTTCGGGGGACGTTACAACAATCAGCCCCAGCATTTT,CASSERFGGRYNNQPQHF
TRBJ2-5,-,16,TRBV14,TRBD1,TGTGCCAGCAGCCCGGACAGGGGGTCCCGCCAAGAGACCCAGTACTTC,CASSPDRGSRQETQYF
TRBJ2-7,-,13,TRBV7-8,-,TGTGCCAGCAGCCTCGGGGTATCCTACGAGCAGTACTTC,CASSLGVSYEQYF
TRBJ1-5,-,16,TRBV28,-,TGTGCCAGCAGTTTATCTCGGGGTCGGAGCAATCAGCCCCAGCATTTT,CASSLSRGRSNQPQHF
TRBJ2-1,-,14,TRBV6-1,TRBD1,TGTGCCAGCAGTCCCGGGACAGGGTTTGGTGAGCAGTTCTTC,CASSPGTGFGEQFF
TRBJ1-1,-,14,TRBV4-3,-,TGCGCCAGCAGCCAAGAATTCGTCGCCGGGGAAGCTTTCTTT,CASSQEFVAGEAFF
TRBJ1-4,-,15,TRBV15,-,TGTGCCACCAGCAGAGGGACAGTCAGGGATGAAAAACTGTTTTTT,CATSRGTVRDEKLFF
TRBJ1-2,medium-sized,14,TRBV5-8,TRBD1,TGTGCCAGCAGCTTGTTGTTGACAGGGAGGGGCTACACCTTC,CASSLLLTGRGYTF
TRBJ2-5,-,13,TRBV2,TRBD1,TGTGCCAGCAGTGGACAGGGCCAAGAGACCCAGTACTTC,CASSGQGQETQYF
TRBJ2-2,-,12,TRBV9,-,TGTGCCAGCTATTCGAACACCGGGGAGCTGTTTTTT,CASYSNTGELFF
TRBJ1-4,-,15,TRBV19,TRBD1,TGTGCCAGTAGTTGGACAGGGGAAACTAATGAAAAACTGTTTTTT,CASSWTGETNEKLFF
TRBJ2-4,large,15,TRBV28,TRBD2,TGTGCCATAGGCCCCCGGGGGGGAGCCAAAAACATTCAGTACTTC,CAIGPRGGAKNIQYF
TRBJ1-1,-,14,TRBV27,-,TGTGCCAGCAGTTTCTCCCCTCGGAGCACTGAAGCTTTCTTT,CASSFSPRSTEAFF
TRBJ1-1,once,12,TRBV6-5,-,TGTGCCAGCAGTTCCAGGAACACTGAAGCTTTCTTT,CASSSRNTEAFF
TRBJ2-7,once,14,TRBV6-5,-,TGTGCCAGCAGTTATGGGGCAGGTATCCTCGAGCAGTACTTC,CASSYGAGILEQYF
TRBJ1-1,-,11,TRBV5-5,-,TGTGCCAGCCACAGGGTGACTGAAGCTTTCTTT,CASHRVTEAFF
TRBJ2-7,few,12,TRBV11-3,-,TGTGCCAGCAGCTTGGGCAGTTGGGAGCAGTACTTC,CASSLGSWEQYF
TRBJ1-5,-,14,TRBV6-6,TRBD1,TGTGCCAGCAGTCACGACAGGGCCAATCAGCCCCAGCATTTT,CASSHDRANQPQHF
TRBJ2-7,few,16,TRBV5-6,-,TGTGCCAGCAGCTTGGCAGGGTTCGGGTTCACCTACGAGCAGTACTTC,CASSLAGFGFTYEQYF
TRBJ2-1,-,13,TRBV7-2,-,TGTGCCAGCAGCCAGGGGTATGGGCAGGAGCAGTTCTTC,CASSQGYGQEQFF
TRBJ2-7,-,18,TRBV28,TRBD1,TGTGCCAGCAGTACACGTCTCCGGACAGGGAGAAACTCCTACGAGCAGTACTTC,CASSTRLRTGRNSYEQYF
TRBJ1-5,-,19,TRBV19,-,TGTGCCAGTAGTATAGATCGGGAGGTACGGGACGCTGGCAATCAGCCCCAGCATTTT,CASSIDREVRDAGNQPQHF
TRBJ2-2,once,15,TRBV5-6,TRBD2,TGTGCCAGCAGCCCCGGGACTAGACCCACCGGGGAGCTGTTTTTT,CASSPGTRPTGELFF
TRBJ1-1,-,12,TRBV7-9,-,TGTGCCAGCAGCCTAACGGTTGATGAAGCTTTCTTT,CASSLTVDEAFF
TRBJ1-5,once,13,TRBV5-4,TRBD1,TGTGCCAGCAGCAGGGACAGTGATCAGCCCCAGCATTTT,CASSRDSDQPQHF
TRBJ2-3,-,16,TRBV5-1,TRBD2,TGCGCCAGCAGCCTCGGGACTAGCGGTTCCTCAGATACGCAGTATTTT,CASSLGTSGSSDTQYF
TRBJ1-3,-,12,TRBV29-1,-,TGCAGCGTTGTCTTCTCTGGAAACACCATATATTTT,CSVVFSGNTIYF
TRBJ2-7,-,13,TRBV2,TRBD2,TGTGCCGGAAAGGGACTAGTTTCCGACGAGCAGTACTTC,CAGKGLVSDEQYF
TRBJ1-1,-,13,TRBV29-1,TRBD1,TGCAGCGTTGCCGGACAGGGGTCGGCTGAAGCTTTCTTT,CSVAGQGSAEAFF